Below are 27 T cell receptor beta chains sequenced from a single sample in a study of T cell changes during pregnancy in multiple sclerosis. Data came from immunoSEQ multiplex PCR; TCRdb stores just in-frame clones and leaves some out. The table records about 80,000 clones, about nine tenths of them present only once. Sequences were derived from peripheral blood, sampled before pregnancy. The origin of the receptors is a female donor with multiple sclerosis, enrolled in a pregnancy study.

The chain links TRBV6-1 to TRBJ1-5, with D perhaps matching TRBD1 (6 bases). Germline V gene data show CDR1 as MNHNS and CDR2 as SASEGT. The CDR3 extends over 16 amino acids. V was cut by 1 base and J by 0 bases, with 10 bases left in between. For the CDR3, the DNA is TGTGCCAGCAGTGAAGAGGGACACTATAGCAATCAGCCCCAGCATTTT. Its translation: CASSEEGHYSNQPQHF.

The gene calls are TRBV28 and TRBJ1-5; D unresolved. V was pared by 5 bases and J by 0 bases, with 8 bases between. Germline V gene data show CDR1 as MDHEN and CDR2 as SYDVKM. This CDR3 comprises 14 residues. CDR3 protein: CASSPDFSNQPQHF. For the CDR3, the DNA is TGTGCCAGCAGTCCCGACTTTAGCAATCAGCCCCAGCATTTT.

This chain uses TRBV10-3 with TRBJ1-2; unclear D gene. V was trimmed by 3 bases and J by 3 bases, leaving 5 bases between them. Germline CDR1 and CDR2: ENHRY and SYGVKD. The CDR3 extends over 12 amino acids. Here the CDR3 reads CAISDGDYGYTF. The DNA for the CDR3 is TGTGCCATCAGTGACGGAGACTATGGCTACACCTTC.

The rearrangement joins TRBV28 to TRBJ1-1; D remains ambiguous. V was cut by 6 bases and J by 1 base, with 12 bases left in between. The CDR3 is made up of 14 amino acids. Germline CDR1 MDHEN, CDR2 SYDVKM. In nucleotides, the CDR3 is TGTGCCAGCAGGGTCCACAATTCGAACACTGAAGCTTTCTTT. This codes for CASRVHNSNTEAFF.

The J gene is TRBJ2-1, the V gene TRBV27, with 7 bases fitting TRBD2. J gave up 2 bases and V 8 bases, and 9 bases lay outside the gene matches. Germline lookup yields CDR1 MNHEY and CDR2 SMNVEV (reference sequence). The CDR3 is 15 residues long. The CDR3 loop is CASGDYGGTYNEQFF. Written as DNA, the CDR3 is TGTGCCAGCGGGGATTACGGGGGGACCTACAATGAGCAGTTCTTC.

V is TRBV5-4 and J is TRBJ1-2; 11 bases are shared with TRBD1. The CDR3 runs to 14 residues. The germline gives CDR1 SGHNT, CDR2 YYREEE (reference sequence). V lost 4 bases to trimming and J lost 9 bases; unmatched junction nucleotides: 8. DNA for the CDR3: TGTGCCAGCAGCCGGACAGGGGGCGAATCCAGCTACACCTTC. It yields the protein CASSRTGGESSYTF.

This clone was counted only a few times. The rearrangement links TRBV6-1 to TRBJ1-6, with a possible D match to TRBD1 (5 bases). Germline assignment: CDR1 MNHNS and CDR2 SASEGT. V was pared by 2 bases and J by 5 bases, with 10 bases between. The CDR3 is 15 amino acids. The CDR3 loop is CASSEKGVDNSPLHF. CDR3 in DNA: TGTGCCAGCAGTGAAAAAGGGGTGGATAATTCACCCCTCCACTTT.

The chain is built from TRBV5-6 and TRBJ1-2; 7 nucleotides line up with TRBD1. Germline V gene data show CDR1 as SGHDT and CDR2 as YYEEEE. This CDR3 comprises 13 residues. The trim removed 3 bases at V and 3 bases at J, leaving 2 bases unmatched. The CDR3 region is CASSYDRDYGYTF. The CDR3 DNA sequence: TGTGCCAGCAGCTACGACAGGGACTATGGCTACACCTTC.

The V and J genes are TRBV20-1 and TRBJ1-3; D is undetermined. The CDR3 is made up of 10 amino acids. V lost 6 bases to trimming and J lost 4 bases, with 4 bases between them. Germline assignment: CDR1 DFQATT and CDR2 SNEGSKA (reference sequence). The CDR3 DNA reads TGCAGTGCCCTCGGAAACACCATATATTTT. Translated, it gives CSALGNTIYF.

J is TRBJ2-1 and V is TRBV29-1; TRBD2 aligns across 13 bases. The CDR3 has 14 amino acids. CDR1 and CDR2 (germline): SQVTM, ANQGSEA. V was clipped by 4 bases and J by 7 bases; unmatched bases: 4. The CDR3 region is CSVGTSGGANEQFF. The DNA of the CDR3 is TGCAGCGTTGGTACTAGCGGGGGGGCGAATGAGCAGTTCTTC.

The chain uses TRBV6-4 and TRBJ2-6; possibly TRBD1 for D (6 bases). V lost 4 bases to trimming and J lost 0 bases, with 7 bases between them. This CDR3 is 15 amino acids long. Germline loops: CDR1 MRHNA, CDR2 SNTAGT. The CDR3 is CASSADSSGANVLTF. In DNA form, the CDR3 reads TGTGCCAGCAGTGCGGACAGCTCTGGGGCCAACGTCCTGACTTTC.

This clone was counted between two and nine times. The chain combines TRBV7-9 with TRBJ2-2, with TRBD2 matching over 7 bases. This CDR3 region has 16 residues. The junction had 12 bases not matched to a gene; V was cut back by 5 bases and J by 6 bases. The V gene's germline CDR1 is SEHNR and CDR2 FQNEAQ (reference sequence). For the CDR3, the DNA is TGTGCCAGCAGCCGGCGGGGGTCCCACCTGGCCGGGGAGCTGTTTTTT. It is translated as CASSRRGSHLAGELFF. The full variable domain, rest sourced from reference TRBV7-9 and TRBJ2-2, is DTGVSQNPRHKITKRGQNVTFRCDPISEHNRLYWYRQTLGQGPEFLTYFQNEAQLEKSRLLSDRFSAERPKGSFSTLEIQRTEQGDSAMYLCASSRRGSHLAGELFFGEGSRLTVL.

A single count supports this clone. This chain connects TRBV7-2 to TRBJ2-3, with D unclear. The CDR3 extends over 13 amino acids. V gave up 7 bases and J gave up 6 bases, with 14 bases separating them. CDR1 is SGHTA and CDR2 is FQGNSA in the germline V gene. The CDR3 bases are TGTGCCAGCATCTACTTGTTGGGCGATACGCAGTATTTT. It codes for CASIYLLGDTQYF.

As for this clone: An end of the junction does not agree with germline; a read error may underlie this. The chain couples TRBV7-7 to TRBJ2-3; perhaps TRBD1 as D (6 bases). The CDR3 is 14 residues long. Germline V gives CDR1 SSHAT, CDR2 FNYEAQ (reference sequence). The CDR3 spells CASSLGGHTDTQYF. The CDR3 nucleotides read TGTGCTAGCAGCTTAGGGGGACACACAGATACGCAGTATTTT.

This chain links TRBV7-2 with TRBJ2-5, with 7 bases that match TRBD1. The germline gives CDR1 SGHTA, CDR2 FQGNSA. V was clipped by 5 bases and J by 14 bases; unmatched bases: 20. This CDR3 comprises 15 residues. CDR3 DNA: TGTGCCAGCAGCCTAGAAGGGGGCAGGGGTCTGGGTCTATACTTC. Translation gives CASSLEGGRGLGLYF.

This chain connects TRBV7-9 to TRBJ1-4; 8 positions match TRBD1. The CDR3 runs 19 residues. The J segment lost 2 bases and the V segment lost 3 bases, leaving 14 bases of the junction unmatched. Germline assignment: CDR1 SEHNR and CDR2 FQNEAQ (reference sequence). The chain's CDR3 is CASSFTRTGRFATNEKLFF. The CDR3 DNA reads TGTGCCAGCAGCTTTACCCGGACAGGGAGGTTTGCGACTAATGAAAAACTGTTTTTT.

This CDR3 is CASRNSGTGHGYTF. CDR3 coding DNA: TGTGCCAGCAGGAACTCCGGGACAGGGCATGGCTACACCTTC. The J gene is TRBJ1-2, the V gene TRBV6-5, with 9 nucleotides matching TRBD1. Germline lookup yields CDR1 MNHEY and CDR2 SVGAGI. V lost 6 bases and J lost 6; bases outside the gene matches: 8. The CDR3 contains 14 residues.

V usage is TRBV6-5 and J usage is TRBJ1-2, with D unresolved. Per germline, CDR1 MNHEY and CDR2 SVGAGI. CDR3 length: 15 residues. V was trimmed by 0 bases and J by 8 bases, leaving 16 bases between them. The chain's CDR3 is CASSYSGSHLRGYTF. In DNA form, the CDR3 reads TGTGCCAGCAGTTACTCGGGCAGCCACCTCAGGGGCTACACCTTC.

CDR3 bases: TGTGCCAGCAGAGCGGGACTAGCGGGGTCCACAGATACGCAGTATTTT. Amino acids: CASRAGLAGSTDTQYF. V usage is TRBV7-9 and J usage is TRBJ2-3; 13 positions match TRBD2. The CDR3 extends over 16 amino acids. With V trimmed by 6 bases and J by 2 bases, 5 bases remained unmatched. Germline-derived CDR1 and CDR2 are SEHNR and FQNEAQ (reference sequence).

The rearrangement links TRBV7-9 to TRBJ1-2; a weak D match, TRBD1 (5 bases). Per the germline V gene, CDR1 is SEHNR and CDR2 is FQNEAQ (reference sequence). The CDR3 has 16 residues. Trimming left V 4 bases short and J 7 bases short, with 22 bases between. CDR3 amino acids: CASSSRGSQLLVGYTF. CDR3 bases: TGTGCCAGCAGCTCACGGGGGTCCCAGCTCTTGGTTGGCTACACCTTC.

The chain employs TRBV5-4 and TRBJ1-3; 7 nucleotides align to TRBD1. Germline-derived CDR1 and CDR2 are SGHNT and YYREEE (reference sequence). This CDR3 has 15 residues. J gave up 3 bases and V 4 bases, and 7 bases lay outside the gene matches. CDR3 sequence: CASSAGTAYGNTIYF. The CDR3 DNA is TGTGCCAGCAGCGCCGGGACAGCATATGGAAACACCATATATTTT.

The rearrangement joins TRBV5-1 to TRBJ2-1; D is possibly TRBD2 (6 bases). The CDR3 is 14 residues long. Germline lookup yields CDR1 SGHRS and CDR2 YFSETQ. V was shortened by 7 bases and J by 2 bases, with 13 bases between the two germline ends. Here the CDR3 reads CASAGTEAYNEQFF. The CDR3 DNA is TGCGCCAGCGCCGGGACTGAAGCCTACAATGAGCAGTTCTTC.

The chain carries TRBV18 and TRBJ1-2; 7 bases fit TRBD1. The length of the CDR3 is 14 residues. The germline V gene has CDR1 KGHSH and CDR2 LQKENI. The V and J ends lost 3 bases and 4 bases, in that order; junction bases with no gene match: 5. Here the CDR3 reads CASSPKGQIYGYTF. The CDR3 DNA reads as TGTGCCAGCTCACCTAAGGGACAGATCTATGGCTACACCTTC.

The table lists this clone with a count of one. For the CDR3, the DNA is TGTGCCGTTTCCCTAGGACAGGGGAACACTGAAGCTTTCTTT. It encodes CAVSLGQGNTEAFF. The chain couples TRBV19 to TRBJ1-1, with 8 bases identical to TRBD1. V shed 11 bases and J 1 base; nucleotides not matched to a gene: 9. This CDR3 is 14 amino acids long. Germline assignment: CDR1 LNHDA and CDR2 SQIVND (reference sequence).

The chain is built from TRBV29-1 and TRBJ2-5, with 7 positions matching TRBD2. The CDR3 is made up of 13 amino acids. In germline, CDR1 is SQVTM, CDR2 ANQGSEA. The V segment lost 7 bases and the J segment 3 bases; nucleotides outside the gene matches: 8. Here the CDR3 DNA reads TGCAGCGGGGGGGGTGGGACGGAAGAGACCCAGTACTTC. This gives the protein CSGGGGTEETQYF.

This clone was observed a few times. CDR3 region: CASSYSGESQETQYF. In nucleotides, the CDR3 is TGTGCCAGCAGTTACAGCGGGGAGAGCCAAGAGACCCAGTACTTC. The chain uses TRBV6-5 and TRBJ2-5; 7 nucleotides match TRBD2. Losses at the gene ends were 2 bases for V and 1 base for J; bases not matched to a gene: 4. CDR1 is MNHEY and CDR2 is SVGAGI in the germline V gene. This CDR3 is built from 15 residues.

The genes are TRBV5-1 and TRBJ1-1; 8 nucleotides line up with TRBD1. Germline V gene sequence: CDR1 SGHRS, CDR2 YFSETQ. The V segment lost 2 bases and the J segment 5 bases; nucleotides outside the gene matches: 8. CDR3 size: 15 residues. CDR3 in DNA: TGCGCCAGCAGCTTAGCACCGGGACAGGAAACTGAAGCTTTCTTT. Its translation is CASSLAPGQETEAFF.